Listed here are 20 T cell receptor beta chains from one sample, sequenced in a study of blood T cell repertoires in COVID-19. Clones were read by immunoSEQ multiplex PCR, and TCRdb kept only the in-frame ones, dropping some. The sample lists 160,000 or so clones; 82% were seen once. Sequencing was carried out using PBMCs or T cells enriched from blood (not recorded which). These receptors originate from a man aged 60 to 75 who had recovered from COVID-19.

CDR3 in amino acids: CAWSDLGKYGYTF. In DNA form, the CDR3 reads TGTGCCTGGAGTGACCTCGGGAAGTATGGCTACACCTTC. The chain links TRBV30 to TRBJ1-2, with D unresolved. This CDR3 spans 13 amino acids. Germline CDR1 GTSNPN, CDR2 SVGIG (reference sequence). The V end was cut by 1 base, the J end by 5 bases, with 11 bases between.

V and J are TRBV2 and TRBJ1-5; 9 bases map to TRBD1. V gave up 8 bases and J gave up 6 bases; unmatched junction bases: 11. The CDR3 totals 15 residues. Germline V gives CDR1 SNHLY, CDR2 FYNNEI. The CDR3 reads CASLIDRGFPQPQHF. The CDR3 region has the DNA TGTGCCAGCCTTATCGACAGGGGGTTCCCTCAGCCCCAGCATTTT. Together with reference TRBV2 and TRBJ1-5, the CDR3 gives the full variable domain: EPEVTQTPSHQVTQMGQEVILRCVPISNHLYFYWYRQILGQKVEFLVSFYNNEISEKSEIFDDQFSVERPDGSNFTLKIRSTKLEDSAMYFCASLIDRGFPQPQHFGDGTRLSIL.

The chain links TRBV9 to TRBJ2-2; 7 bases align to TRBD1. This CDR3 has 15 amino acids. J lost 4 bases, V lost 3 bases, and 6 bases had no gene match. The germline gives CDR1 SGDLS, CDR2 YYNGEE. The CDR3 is CASSAVTGTTGELFF. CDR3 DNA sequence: TGTGCCAGCAGCGCAGTGACAGGGACCACCGGGGAGCTGTTTTTT.

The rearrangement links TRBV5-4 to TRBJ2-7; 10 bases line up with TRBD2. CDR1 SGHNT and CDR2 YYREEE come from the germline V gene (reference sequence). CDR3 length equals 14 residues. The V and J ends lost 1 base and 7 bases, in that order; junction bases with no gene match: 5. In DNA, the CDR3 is TGTGCCAGCAGCTTGCAAGCGGGGGGGAAAGAGCAGTACTTC. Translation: CASSLQAGGKEQYF.

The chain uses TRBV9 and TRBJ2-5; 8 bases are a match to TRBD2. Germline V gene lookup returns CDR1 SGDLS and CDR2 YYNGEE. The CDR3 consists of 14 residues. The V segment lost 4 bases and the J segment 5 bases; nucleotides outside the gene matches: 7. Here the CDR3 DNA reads TGTGCCAGCAGCATTCGGGGGGGCCACGAGACCCAGTACTTC. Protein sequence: CASSIRGGHETQYF.

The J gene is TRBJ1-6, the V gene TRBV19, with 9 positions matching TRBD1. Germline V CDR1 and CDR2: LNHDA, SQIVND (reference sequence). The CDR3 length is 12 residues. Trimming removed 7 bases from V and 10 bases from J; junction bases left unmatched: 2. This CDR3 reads CASNDRGSPLHF. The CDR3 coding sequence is TGTGCCAGTAATGACAGGGGGTCACCCCTCCACTTT.

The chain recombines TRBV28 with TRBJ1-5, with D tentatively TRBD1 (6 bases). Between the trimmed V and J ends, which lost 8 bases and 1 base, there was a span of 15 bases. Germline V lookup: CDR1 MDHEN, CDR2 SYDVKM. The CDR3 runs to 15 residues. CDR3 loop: CASLDAGQSNQPQHF. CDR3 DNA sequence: TGTGCCAGCCTAGACGCTGGACAGAGCAATCAGCCCCAGCATTTT. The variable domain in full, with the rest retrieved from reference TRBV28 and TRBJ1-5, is DVKVTQSSRYLVKRTGEKVFLECVQDMDHENMFWYRQDPGLGLRLIYFSYDVKMKEKGDIPEGYSVSREKKERFSLILESASTNQTSMYLCASLDAGQSNQPQHFGDGTRLSIL.

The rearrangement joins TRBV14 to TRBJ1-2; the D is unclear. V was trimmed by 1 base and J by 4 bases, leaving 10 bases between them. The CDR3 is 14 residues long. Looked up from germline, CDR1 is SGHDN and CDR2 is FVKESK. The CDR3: CASSQVSGFYGYTF. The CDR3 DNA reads TGTGCCAGCAGCCAAGTATCAGGCTTCTATGGCTACACCTTC.

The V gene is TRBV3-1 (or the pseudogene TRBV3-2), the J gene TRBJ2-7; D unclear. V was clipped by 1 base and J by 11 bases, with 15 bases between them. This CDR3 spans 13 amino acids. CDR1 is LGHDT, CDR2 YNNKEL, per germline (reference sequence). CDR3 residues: CASSQGNRAGEYF. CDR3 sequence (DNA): TGTGCCAGCAGCCAAGGCAATCGAGCCGGAGAGTACTTC.

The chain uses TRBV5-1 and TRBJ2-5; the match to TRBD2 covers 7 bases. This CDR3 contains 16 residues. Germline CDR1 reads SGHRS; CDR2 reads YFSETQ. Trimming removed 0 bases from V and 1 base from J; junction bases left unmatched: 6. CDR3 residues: CASSLALRGSQETQYF. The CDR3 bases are TGCGCCAGCAGCTTGGCCCTGCGGGGGAGCCAAGAGACCCAGTACTTC.

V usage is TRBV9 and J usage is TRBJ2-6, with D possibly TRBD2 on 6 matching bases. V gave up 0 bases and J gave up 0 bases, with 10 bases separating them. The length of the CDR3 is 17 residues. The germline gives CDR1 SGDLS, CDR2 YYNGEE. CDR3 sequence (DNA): TGTGCCAGCAGCGTAGATGACGGGAGCTCTGGGGCCAACGTCCTGACTTTC. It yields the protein CASSVDDGSSGANVLTF. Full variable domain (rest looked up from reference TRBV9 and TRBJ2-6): DSGVTQTPKHLITATGQRVTLRCSPRSGDLSVYWYQQSLDQGLQFLIQYYNGEERAKGNILERFSAQQFPDLHSELNLSSLELGDSALYFCASSVDDGSSGANVLTFGAGSRLTVL.

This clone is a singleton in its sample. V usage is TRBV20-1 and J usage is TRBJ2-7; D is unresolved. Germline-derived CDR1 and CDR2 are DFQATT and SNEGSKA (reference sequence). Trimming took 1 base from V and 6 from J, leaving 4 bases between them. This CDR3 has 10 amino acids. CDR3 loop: CSARGVEQYF. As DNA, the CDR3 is TGCAGTGCTAGAGGCGTCGAGCAGTACTTC.

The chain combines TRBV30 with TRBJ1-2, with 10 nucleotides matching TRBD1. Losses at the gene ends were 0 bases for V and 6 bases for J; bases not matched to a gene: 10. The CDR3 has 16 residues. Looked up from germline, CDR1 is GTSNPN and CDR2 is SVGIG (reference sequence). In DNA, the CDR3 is TGTGCCTGGAGTGTCCCTTTACCGGGACAGGGGAATGGCTACACCTTC. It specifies CAWSVPLPGQGNGYTF.

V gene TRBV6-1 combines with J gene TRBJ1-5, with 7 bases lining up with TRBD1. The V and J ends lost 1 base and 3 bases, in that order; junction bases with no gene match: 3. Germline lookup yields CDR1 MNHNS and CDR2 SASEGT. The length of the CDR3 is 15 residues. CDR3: CASSEGQGNNQPQHF. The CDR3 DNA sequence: TGTGCCAGCAGTGAAGGACAGGGTAACAATCAGCCCCAGCATTTT.

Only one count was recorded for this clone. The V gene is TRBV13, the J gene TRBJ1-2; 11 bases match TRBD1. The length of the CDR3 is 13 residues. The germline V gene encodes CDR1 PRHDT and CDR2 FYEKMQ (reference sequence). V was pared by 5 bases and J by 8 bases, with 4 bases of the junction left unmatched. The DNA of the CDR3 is TGTGCCAGCAGCCGGGACAGGGGGTACGGCTACACCTTC. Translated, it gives CASSRDRGYGYTF.

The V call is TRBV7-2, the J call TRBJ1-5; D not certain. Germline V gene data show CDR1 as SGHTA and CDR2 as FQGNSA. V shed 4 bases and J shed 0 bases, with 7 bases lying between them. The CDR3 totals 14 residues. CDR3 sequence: CASSSEYSNQPQHF. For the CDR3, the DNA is TGTGCCAGCAGCTCAGAATATAGCAATCAGCCCCAGCATTTT.

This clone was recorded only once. The CDR3 nucleotides read TGTGCCAGCAGCTCCCAGATGAACACTGAAGCTTTCTTT. Amino acid sequence: CASSSQMNTEAFF. V and J are TRBV5-4 and TRBJ1-1; D remains ambiguous. Trimming left V 3 bases short and J 0 bases short, with 6 bases between. Germline V gene lookup returns CDR1 SGHNT and CDR2 YYREEE (reference sequence). The CDR3 runs to 13 residues. The whole variable domain, filled in from reference TRBV5-4 and TRBJ1-1, reads ETGVTQSPTHLIKTRGQQVTLRCSSQSGHNTVSWYQQALGQGPQFIFQYYREEENGRGNFPPRFSGLQFPNYSSELNVNALELDDSALYLCASSSQMNTEAFFGQGTRLTVV.

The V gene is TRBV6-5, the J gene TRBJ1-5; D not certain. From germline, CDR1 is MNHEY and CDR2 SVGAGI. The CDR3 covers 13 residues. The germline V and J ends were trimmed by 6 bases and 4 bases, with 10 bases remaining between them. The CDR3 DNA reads TGTGCCAGCAGCTCTGCGGGGAATCAGCCCCAGCATTTT. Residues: CASSSAGNQPQHF.

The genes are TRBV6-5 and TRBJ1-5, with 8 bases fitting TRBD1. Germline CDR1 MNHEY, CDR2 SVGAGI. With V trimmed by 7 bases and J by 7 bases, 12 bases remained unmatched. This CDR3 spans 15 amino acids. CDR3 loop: CASKQTGDLGQPQHF. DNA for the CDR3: TGTGCCAGCAAACAGACAGGGGATTTGGGGCAGCCCCAGCATTTT.

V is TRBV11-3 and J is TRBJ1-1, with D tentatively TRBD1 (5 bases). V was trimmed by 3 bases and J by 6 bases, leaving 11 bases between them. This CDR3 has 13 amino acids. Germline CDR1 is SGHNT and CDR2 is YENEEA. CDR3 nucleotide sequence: TGTGCCAGCAGCTTCGCAGGGATGGCTGAAGCTTTCTTT. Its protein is CASSFAGMAEAFF.